This T cell receptor beta chain originates from a study of regulatory T cells in long-lasting Graves disease. As for this clonotype: Its cognate antigen is unknown.

The study's findings and limits: Newly diagnosed patients had higher TCR diversity than persistent Graves' patients did. Gene preferences differed: TRBV28, TRBJ1-2, TRBJ2-5 in persistent cases. Only peripheral blood was studied, not thyroid tissue.

HTBI primers from iRepertoire and Arm-PCR of CDR3 regions yielded the TCR beta libraries. TCRdb independently ran MiXCR on the multiplex PCR reads; one entry per CDR3 protein. Found here are about 660,000 distinct CDR3 sequences, about 32% of them singletons; the top ten hold around 42%. The CDR3 covers 14 residues. Germline values: CDR1 LNHDA, CDR2 SQIVND (reference sequence). V lost 5 bases, J lost 2 bases, and 6 bases stayed unmatched. Stated time point: persistent/refractory GD, antithyroid drugs over 5 years with positive TRAb. PBMC RNA served as the TCR library source. This specimen was peripheral blood mononuclear cells (PBMCs), taken when the disease was refractory, from a patient treated with antithyroid drugs. The chain carries TRBV19 and TRBJ2-7, with 7 bases lining up with TRBD1. This receptor was obtained from a female donor with Graves disease. CDR3 sequence reads: CASSSDRWTYEQYF. CDR3 sequence (DNA): TGTGCCAGTAGTTCGGACAGGTGGACCTACGAGCAGTACTTC. The full variable domain, its missing parts supplied by reference TRBV19 and TRBJ2-7, is DGGITQSPKYLFRKEGQNVTLSCEQNLNHDAMYWYRQDPGQGLRLIYYSQIVNDFQKGDIAEGYSVSREKKESFPLTVTSAQKNPTAFYLCASSSDRWTYEQYFGPGTRLTVT.